What follows are 8 T cell receptor beta chains derived from one specimen sequenced in a study of blood T cells in healthy people across ages. A second PCR of about 7 to 11 cycles used a sample-barcoded 5' primer and a J-beta primer mix. TCRdb independently ran MiXCR on the 5' RACE reads; one entry per CDR3 protein. The data hold some 880,000 distinct CDR3 sequences, with under 40% observed a single time. Sequenced sample: blood. The receptors come from a man aged 18 to 30 in good health.

The table lists this clonotype with many counts. The CDR3 bases are TGTGCCAGCAGCCCACAGGGTACGAGCAATCAGCCCCAGCATTTT. Its protein product is CASSPQGTSNQPQHF. The chain joins TRBV12-3 or TRBV12-4 to TRBJ1-5; possible D gene TRBD1, 6 bases. The CDR3 runs 15 residues. V was cut by 6 bases and J by 1 base, with 13 bases left in between.

A few counts support this clonotype. J is TRBJ2-7 and V is TRBV20-1; 8 bases fit TRBD2. The germline V gene encodes CDR1 DFQATT and CDR2 SNEGSKA (reference sequence). Unmatched junction bases numbered 14, after V lost 6 bases and J lost 1 base. CDR3 size: 16 residues. The CDR3 loop is CSATPLGAGASYEQYF. The CDR3 coding sequence is TGCAGTGCCACCCCTTTGGGAGCGGGGGCTTCCTACGAGCAGTACTTC.

The chain uses TRBV6-1 and TRBJ1-2, with unresolved D. The CDR3 consists of 14 residues. From germline, CDR1 is MNHNS and CDR2 SASEGT. V dropped 3 bases and J dropped 5 bases, with 13 bases sitting between them. CDR3 sequence (DNA): TGTGCCAGCAGTGAGACCGCATTTACGTATGGCTACACCTTC. This translates into CASSETAFTYGYTF.

Remarks on this clonotype: This clone may be a read error of a much larger clone one base away. The J gene is TRBJ2-3, the V gene TRBV5-1, with D perhaps TRBD2 (5 bases). V was trimmed by 1 base and J by 0 bases, leaving 12 bases between them. Germline V lookup: CDR1 SGHRS, CDR2 YFSETQ. This CDR3 has 16 residues. The CDR3 spells CASSLSSEGSTDTQYF. As DNA, the CDR3 is TGCGCCAGCAGCTTGAGTAGCGAGGGTAGCACAGATACGCAGTATTTT. Variable domain in full (rest from reference TRBV5-1 and TRBJ2-3): KAGVTQTPRYLIKTRGQQVTLSCSPISGHRSVSWYQQTPGQGLQFLFEYFSETQRNKGNFPGRFSGRQFSNSRSEMNVSTLELGDSALYLCASSLSSEGSTDTQYFGPGTRLTVL.

The CDR3, as DNA: TGTGCCAGCAGTTACTCGGGGGGCGCGAAGGCCACTGAAGCTTTCTTT. This encodes CASSYSGGAKATEAFF. The chain is built from TRBV6-6 and TRBJ1-1, with D perhaps TRBD1 (6 bases). V was pared by 0 bases and J by 4 bases, with 15 bases between. The V gene's germline CDR1 is MNHNY and CDR2 SVGAGI (reference sequence). There are 16 residues in the CDR3.

CDR3 DNA sequence: TGTGCCAGCAACTCCAGAGAACTAACTAATGAAAAACTGTTTTTT. It codes for CASNSRELTNEKLFF. The chain is built from TRBV28 and TRBJ1-4; D remains ambiguous. The CDR3 spans 15 residues. V lost 7 bases and J 1 base, leaving 13 bases between the germline ends. The germline V gene encodes CDR1 MDHEN and CDR2 SYDVKM.

This clonotype was observed a handful of times. This chain joins TRBV12-3 or TRBV12-4 and TRBJ1-5, with 7 nucleotides matching TRBD1. This CDR3 is built from 17 residues. V was pared by 7 bases and J by 4 bases, with 16 bases of the junction left unmatched. In DNA form, the CDR3 reads TGTGCCAGCATCCTGGAGGCCTGGGACAGAAAGAATCAGCCCCAGCATTTT. The encoded protein is CASILEAWDRKNQPQHF.

In this sample, this clonotype turned up a few times. The chain couples TRBV5-1 to TRBJ2-5; unclear D gene. The CDR3 has 15 amino acids. Germline CDR1 and CDR2: SGHRS and YFSETQ. The germline V and J ends were trimmed by 2 bases and 4 bases, with 15 bases remaining between them. CDR3 loop: CASSFRVSFGETQYF. CDR3 coding DNA: TGCGCCAGCAGCTTTAGGGTCAGCTTCGGAGAGACCCAGTACTTC.